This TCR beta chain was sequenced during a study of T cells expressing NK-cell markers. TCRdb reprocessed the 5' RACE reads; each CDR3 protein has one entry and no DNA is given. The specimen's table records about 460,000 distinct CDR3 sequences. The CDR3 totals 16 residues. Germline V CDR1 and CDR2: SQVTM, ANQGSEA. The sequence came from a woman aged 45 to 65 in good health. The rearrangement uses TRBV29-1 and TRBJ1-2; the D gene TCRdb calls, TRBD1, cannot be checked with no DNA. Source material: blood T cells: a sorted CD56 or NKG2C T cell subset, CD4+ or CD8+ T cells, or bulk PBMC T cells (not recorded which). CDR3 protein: CSAHPGQGSFNYGYTF.